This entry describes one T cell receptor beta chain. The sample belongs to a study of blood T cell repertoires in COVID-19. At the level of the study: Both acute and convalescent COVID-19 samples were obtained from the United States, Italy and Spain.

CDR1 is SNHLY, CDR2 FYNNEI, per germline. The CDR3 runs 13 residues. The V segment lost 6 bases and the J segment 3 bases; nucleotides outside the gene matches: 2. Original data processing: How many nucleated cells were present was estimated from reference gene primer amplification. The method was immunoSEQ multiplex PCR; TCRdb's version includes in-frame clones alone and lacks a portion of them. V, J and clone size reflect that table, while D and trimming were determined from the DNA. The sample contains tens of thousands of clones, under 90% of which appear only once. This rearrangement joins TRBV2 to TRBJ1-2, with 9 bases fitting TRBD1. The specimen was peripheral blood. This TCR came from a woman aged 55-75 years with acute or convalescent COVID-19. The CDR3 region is CASRRDRDYGYTF. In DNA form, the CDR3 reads TGTGCCAGCAGGAGGGACAGGGACTATGGCTACACCTTC.